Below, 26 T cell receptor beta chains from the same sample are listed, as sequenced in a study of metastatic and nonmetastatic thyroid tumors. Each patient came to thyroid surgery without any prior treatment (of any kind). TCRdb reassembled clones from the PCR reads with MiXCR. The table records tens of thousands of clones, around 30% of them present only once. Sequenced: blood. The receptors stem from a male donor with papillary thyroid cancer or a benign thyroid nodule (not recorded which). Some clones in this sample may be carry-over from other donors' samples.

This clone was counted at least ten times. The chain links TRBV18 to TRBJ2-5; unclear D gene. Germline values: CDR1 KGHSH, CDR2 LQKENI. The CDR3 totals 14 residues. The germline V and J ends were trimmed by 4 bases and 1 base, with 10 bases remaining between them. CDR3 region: CASSLGPGQETQYF. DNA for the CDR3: TGTGCCAGCTCACTCGGCCCGGGCCAAGAGACCCAGTACTTC.

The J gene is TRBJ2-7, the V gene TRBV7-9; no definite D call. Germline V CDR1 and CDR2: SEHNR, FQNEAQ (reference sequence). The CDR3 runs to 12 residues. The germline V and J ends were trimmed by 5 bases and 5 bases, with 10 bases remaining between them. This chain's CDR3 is CASSLSPDEQYF. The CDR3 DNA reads TGTGCCAGCAGCCTCTCGCCCGACGAGCAGTACTTC.

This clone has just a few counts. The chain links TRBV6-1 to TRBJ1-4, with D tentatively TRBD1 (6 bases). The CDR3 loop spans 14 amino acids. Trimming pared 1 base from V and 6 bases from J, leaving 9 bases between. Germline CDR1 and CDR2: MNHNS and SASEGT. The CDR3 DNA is TGTGCCAGCAGTGAAGGACAGGAAGATGAAAAACTGTTTTTT. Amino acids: CASSEGQEDEKLFF.

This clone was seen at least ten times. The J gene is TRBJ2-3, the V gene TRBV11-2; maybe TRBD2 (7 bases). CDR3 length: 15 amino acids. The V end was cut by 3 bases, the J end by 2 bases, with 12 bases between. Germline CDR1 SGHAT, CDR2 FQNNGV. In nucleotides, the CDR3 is TGTGCCAGCAGCTTTGGGGGGGGCGACACAGATACGCAGTATTTT. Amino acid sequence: CASSFGGGDTDTQYF.

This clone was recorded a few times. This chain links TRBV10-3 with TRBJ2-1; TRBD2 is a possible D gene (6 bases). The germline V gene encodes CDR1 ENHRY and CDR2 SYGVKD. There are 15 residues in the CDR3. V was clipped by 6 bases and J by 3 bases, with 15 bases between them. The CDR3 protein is CAIRGGAGSYNEQFF. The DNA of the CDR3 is TGTGCCATCAGGGGGGGTGCGGGAAGCTACAATGAGCAGTTCTTC.

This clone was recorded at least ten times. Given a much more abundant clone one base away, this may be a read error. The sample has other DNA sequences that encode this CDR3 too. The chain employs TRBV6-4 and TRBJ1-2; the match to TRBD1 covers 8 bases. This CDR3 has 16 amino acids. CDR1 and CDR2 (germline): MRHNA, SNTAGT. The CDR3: CASSATSTGANYGYTF. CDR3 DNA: TGTGCCAGCAGTGCCACCTCGACAGGGGCTAACTATGGTTACACCTTC.

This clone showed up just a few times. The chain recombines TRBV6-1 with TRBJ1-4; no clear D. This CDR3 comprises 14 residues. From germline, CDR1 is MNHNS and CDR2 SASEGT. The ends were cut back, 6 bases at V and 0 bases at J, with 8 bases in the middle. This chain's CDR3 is CASRASATNEKLFF. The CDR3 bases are TGTGCCAGCAGAGCGTCCGCAACTAATGAAAAACTGTTTTTT.

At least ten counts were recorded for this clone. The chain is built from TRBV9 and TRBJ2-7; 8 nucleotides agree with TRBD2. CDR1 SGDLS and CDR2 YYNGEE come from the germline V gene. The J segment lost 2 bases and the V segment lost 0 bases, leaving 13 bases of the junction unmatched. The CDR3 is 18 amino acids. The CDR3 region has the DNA TGTGCCAGCAGCGTAGGTCCTACCCGCGGGGGGCCTACCTACGAGCAGTACTTC. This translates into CASSVGPTRGGPTYEQYF. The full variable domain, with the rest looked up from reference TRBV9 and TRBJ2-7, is DSGVTQTPKHLITATGQRVTLRCSPRSGDLSVYWYQQSLDQGLQFLIQYYNGEERAKGNILERFSAQQFPDLHSELNLSSLELGDSALYFCASSVGPTRGGPTYEQYFGPGTRLTVT.

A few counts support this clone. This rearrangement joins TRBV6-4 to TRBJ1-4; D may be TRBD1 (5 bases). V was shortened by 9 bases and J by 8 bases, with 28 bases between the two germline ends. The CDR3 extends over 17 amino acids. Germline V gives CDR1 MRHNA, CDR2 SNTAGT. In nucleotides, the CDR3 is TGTGCCAGGATTCGGGAGAGACAAGAACCAGGGACCGAAAAACTGTTTTTT. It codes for CARIRERQEPGTEKLFF.

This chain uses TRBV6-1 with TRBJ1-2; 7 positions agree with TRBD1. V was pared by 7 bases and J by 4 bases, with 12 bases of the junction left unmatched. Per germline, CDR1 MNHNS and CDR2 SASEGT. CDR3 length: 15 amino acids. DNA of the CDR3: TGTGCCAGCACCCTATTGACAGGGCCTTCCTATGGCTACACCTTC. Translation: CASTLLTGPSYGYTF.

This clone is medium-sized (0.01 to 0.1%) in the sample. CDR3 amino acids: CASSRGTGTTNEKLFF. DNA of the CDR3: TGTGCCAGCAGTCGCGGGACAGGGACAACTAATGAAAAACTGTTTTTT. This chain links TRBV12-3 or TRBV12-4 with TRBJ1-4; TRBD1 aligns across 9 bases. The CDR3 has 16 amino acids. After removal of 5 bases from V and 0 bases from J, the junction contained 4 bases not matched to a gene.

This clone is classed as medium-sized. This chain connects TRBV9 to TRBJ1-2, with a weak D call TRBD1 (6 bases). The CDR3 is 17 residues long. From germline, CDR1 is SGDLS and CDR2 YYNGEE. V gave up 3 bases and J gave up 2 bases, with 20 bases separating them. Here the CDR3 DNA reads TGTGCCAGCAGCGCCCTCCCGGGACACCCCCTAAACTATGGCTACACCTTC. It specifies CASSALPGHPLNYGYTF.

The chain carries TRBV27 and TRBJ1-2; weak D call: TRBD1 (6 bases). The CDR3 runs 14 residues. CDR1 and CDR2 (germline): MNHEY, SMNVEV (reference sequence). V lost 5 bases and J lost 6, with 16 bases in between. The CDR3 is CASSHTGTWDGYTF. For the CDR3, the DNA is TGTGCCAGCAGTCATACCGGGACATGGGATGGCTACACCTTC.

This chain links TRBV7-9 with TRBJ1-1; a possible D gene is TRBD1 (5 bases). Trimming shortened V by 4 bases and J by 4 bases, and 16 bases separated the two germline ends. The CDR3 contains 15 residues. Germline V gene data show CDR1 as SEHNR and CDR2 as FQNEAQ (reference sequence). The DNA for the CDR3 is TGTGCCAGCAGCTCCCCCCGGGGGGGTGGCACTGAAGCTTTCTTT. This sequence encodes CASSSPRGGGTEAFF.

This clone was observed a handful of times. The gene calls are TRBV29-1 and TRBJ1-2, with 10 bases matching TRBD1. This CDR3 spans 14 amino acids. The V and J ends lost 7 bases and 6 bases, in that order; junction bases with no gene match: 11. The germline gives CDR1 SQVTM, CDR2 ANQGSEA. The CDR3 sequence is CSDYPGTGVHGYTF. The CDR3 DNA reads TGCAGCGACTACCCCGGGACAGGGGTGCATGGCTACACCTTC.

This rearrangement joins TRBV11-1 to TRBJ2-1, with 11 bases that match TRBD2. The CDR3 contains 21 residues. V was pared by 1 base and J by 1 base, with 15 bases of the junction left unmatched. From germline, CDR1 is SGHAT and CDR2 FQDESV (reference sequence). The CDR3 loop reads CASSLVVVTSGSFSSYNEQFF. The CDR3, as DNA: TGTGCCAGCAGCTTAGTCGTGGTTACTAGCGGGAGCTTTAGTTCCTACAATGAGCAGTTCTTC.

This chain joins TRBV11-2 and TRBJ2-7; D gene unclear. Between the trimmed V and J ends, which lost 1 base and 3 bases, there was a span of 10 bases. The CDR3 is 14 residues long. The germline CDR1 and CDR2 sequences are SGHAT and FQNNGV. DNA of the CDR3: TGTGCCAGCAGCTTAGGGACGACGGGCTACGAGCAGTACTTC. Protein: CASSLGTTGYEQYF.

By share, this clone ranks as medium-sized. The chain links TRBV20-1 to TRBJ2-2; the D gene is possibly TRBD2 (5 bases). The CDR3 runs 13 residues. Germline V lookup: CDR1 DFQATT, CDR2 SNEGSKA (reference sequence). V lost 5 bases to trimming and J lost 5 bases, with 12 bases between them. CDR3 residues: CSAPRLQTGELFF. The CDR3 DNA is TGCAGTGCTCCTCGACTACAAACCGGGGAGCTGTTTTTT.

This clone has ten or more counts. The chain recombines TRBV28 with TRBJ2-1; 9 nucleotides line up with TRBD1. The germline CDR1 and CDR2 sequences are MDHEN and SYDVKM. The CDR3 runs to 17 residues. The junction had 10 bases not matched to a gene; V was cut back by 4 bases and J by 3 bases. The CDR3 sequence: CASSYIDRGYDYNEQFF. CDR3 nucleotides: TGTGCCAGCAGTTACATTGACAGGGGGTACGACTACAATGAGCAGTTCTTC.

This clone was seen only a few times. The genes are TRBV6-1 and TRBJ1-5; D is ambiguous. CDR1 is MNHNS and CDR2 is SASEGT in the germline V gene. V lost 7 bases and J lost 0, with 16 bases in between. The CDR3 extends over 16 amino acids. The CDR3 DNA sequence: TGTGCCAGCATTGGGGTAGGGTTAGATAGCAATCAGCCCCAGCATTTT. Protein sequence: CASIGVGLDSNQPQHF.

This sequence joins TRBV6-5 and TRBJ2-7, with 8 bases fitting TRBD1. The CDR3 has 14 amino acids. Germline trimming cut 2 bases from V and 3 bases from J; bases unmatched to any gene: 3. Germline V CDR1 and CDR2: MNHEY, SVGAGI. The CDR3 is CASSYLDRVYEQYF. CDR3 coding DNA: TGTGCCAGCAGTTACCTGGACAGGGTCTACGAGCAGTACTTC.

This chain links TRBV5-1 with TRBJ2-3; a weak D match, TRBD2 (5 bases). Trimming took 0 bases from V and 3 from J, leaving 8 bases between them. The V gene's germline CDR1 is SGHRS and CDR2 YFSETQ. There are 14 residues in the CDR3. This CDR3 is CASSLDGVTDTQYF. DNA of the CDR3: TGCGCCAGCAGCTTGGACGGGGTGACAGATACGCAGTATTTT. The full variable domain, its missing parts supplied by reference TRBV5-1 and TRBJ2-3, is KAGVTQTPRYLIKTRGQQVTLSCSPISGHRSVSWYQQTPGQGLQFLFEYFSETQRNKGNFPGRFSGRQFSNSRSEMNVSTLELGDSALYLCASSLDGVTDTQYFGPGTRLTVL.

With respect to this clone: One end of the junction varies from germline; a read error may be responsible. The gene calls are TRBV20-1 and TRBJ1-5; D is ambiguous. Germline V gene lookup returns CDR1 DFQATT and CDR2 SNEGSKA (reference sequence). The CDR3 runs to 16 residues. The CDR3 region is CSVRPLTYPLNRPQHF. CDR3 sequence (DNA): TGCAGTGTTAGACCCTTGACGTACCCTCTCAATCGGCCCCAGCATTTT.

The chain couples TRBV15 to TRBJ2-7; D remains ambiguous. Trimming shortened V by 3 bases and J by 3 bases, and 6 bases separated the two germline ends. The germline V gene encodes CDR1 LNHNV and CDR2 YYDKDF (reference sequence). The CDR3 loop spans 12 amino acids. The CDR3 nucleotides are TGTGCCACCAGCAGGGAATACTACGAGCAGTACTTC. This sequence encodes CATSREYYEQYF.

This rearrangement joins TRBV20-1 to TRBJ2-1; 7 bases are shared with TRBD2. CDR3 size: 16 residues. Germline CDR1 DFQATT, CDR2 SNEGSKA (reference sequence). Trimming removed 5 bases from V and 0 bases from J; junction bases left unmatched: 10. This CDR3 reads CSAWGGVRDSYNEQFF. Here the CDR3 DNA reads TGCAGTGCTTGGGGGGGAGTGCGGGACTCCTACAATGAGCAGTTCTTC.

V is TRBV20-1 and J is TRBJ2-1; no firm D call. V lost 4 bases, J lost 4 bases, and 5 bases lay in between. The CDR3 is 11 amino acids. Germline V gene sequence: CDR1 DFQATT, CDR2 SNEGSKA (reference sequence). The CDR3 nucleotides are TGCAGTGCTAATAGATACAATGAGCAGTTCTTC. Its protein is CSANRYNEQFF.